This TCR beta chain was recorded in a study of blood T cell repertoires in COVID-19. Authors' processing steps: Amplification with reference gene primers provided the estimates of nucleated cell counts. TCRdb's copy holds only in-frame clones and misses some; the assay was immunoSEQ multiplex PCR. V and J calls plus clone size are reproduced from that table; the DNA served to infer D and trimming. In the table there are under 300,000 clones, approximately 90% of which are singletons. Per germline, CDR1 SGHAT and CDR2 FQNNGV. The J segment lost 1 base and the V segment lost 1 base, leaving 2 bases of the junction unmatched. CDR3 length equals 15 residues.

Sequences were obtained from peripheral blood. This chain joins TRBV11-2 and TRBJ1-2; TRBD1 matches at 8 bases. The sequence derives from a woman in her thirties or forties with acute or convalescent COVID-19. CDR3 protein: CASSLARGRNYGYTF. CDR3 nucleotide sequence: TGTGCCAGCAGCTTAGCCAGGGGGCGTAACTATGGCTACACCTTC.